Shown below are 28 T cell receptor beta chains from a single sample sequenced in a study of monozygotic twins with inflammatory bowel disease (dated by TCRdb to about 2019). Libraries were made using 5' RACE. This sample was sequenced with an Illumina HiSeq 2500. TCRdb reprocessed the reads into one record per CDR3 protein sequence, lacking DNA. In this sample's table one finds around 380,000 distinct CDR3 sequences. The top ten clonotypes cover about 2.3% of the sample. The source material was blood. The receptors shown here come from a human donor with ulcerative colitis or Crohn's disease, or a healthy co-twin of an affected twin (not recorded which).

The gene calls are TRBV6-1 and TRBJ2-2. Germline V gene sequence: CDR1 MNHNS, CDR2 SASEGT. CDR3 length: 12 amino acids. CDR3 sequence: CASSEAAGELFF.

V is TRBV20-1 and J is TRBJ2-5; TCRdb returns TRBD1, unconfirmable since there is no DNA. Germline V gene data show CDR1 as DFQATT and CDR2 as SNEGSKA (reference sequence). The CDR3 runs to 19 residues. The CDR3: CSARDARQGGRVGQETQYF.

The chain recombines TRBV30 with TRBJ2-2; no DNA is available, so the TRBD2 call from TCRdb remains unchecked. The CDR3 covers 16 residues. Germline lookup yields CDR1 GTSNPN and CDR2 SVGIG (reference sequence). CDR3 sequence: CAWLREGHHRSGELFF. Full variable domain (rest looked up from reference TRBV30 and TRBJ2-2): SQTIHQWPATLVQPVGSPLSLECTVEGTSNPNLYWYRQAAGRGLQLLFYSVGIGQISSEVPQNLSASRPQDRQFILSSKKLLLSDSGFYLCAWLREGHHRSGELFFGEGSRLTVL.

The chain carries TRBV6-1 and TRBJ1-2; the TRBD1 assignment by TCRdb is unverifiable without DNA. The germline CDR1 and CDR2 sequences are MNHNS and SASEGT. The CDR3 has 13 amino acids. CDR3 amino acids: CASNDPGLYGYTF.

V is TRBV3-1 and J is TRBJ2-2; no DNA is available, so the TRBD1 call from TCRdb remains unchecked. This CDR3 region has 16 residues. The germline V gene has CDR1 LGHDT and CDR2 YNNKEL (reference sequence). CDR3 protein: CASSQARAANTGELFF.

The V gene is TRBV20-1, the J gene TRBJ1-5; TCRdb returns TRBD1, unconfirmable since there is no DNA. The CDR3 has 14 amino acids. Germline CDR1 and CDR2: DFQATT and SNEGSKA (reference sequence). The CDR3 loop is CSAITGTGMGPQHF.

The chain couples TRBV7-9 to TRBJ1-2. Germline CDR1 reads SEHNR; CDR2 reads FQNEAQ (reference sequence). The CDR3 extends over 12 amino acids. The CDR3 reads CASSLDGYGYTF.

The CDR3 region is CSARSRGGSNEQFF. The chain joins TRBV20-1 to TRBJ2-1; the D call from TCRdb, TRBD2, cannot be confirmed without DNA. This CDR3 spans 14 amino acids. Germline V gene lookup returns CDR1 DFQATT and CDR2 SNEGSKA (reference sequence).

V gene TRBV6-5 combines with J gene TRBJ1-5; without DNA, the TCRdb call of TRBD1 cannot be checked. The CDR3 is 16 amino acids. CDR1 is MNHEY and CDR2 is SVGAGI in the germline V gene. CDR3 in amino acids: CASSYPSTGLGQPQHF.

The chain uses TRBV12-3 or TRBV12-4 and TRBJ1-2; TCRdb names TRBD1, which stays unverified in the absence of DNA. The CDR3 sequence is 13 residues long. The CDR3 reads CASSLPPGDGYTF.

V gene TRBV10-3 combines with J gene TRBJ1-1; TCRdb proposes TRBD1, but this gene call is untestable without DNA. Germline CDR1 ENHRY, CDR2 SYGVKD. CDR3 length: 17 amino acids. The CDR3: CAISDGSRGHRNTEAFF.

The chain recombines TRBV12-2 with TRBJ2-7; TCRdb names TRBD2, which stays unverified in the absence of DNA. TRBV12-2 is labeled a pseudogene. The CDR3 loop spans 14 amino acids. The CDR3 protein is CASRPRTSGYEQYF.

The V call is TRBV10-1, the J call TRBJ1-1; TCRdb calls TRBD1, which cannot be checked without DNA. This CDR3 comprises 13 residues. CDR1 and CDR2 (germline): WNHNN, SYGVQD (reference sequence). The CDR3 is CASIGGDGGEAFF.

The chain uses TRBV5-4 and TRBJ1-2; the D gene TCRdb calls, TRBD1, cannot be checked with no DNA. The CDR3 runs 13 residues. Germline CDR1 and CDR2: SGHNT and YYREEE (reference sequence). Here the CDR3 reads CASSNREGVGYTF. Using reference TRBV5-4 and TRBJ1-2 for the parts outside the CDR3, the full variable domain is ETGVTQSPTHLIKTRGQQVTLRCSSQSGHNTVSWYQQALGQGPQFIFQYYREEENGRGNFPPRFSGLQFPNYSSELNVNALELDDSALYLCASSNREGVGYTFGSGTRLTVV.

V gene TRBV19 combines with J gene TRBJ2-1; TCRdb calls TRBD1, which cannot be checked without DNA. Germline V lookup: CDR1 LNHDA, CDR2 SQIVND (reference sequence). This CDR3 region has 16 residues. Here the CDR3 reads CASRDGGAGANNEQFF. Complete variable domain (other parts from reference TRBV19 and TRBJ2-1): DGGITQSPKYLFRKEGQNVTLSCEQNLNHDAMYWYRQDPGQGLRLIYYSQIVNDFQKGDIAEGYSVSREKKESFPLTVTSAQKNPTAFYLCASRDGGAGANNEQFFGPGTRLTVL.

The CDR3 here is CSAPRWGGSDNEQFF. V gene TRBV20-1 combines with J gene TRBJ2-1; lacking DNA, the TRBD1 call made by TCRdb goes unchecked. Germline-derived CDR1 and CDR2 are DFQATT and SNEGSKA (reference sequence). The CDR3 consists of 15 residues.

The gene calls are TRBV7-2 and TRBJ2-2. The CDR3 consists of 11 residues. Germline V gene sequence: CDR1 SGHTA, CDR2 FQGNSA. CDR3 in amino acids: CASRNTGELFF.

CDR3 residues: CASRASGGQETQYF. This chain uses TRBV7-7 with TRBJ2-5; TCRdb designates TRBD2, a call that cannot be tested without DNA. Germline V gene sequence: CDR1 SSHAT, CDR2 FNYEAQ (reference sequence). The CDR3 consists of 14 residues.

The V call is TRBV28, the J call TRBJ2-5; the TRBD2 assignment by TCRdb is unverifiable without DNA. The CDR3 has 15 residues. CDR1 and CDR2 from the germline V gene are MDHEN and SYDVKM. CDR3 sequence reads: CASSSDSSGRKTQYF.

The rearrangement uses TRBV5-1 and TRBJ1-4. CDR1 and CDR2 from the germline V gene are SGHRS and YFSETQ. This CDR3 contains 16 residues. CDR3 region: CASSLGQSATNEKLFF.

This chain's CDR3 is CASSPPGSGRNYGYTF. The genes are TRBV18 and TRBJ1-2. CDR3 size: 16 residues. Germline CDR1 KGHSH, CDR2 LQKENI. The entire variable domain, with the rest obtained from reference TRBV18 and TRBJ1-2, is as follows: NAGVMQNPRHLVRRRGQEARLRCSPMKGHSHVYWYRQLPEEGLKFMVYLQKENIIDESGMPKERFSAEFPKEGPSILRIQQVVRGDSAAYFCASSPPGSGRNYGYTFGSGTRLTVV.

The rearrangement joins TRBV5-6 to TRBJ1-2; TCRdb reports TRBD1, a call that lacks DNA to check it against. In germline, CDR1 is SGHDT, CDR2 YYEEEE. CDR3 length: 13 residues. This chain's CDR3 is CASSLRGTSGYTF.

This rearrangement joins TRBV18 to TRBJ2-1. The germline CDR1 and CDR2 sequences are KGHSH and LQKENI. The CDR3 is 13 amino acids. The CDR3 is CASSPSSVGEQFF.

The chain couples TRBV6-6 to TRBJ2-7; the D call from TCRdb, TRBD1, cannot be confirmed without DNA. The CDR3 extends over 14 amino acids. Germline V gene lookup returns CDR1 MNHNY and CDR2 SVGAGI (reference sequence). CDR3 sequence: CASSRTGINYEQYF.

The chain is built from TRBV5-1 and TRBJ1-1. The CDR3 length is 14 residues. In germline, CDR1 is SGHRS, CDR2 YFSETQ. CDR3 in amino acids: CASSPADRNTEAFF.

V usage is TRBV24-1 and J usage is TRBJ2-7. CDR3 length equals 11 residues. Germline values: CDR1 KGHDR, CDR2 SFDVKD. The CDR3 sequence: CATSDIYEQYF.

The CDR3 reads CASSPPSERNTIYF. This chain joins TRBV7-9 and TRBJ1-3; TCRdb's D gene call, TRBD1, goes unchecked for lack of DNA. The CDR3 runs 14 residues. CDR1 is SEHNR, CDR2 FQNEAQ, per germline (reference sequence). Full variable domain (rest looked up from reference TRBV7-9 and TRBJ1-3): DTGVSQNPRHKITKRGQNVTFRCDPISEHNRLYWYRQTLGQGPEFLTYFQNEAQLEKSRLLSDRFSAERPKGSFSTLEIQRTEQGDSAMYLCASSPPSERNTIYFGEGSWLTVV.

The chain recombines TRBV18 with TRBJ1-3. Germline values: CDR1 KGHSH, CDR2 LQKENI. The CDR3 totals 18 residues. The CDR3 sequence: CASSPTGSPTFSGNTIYF.